One sample yielded the 27 T cell receptor beta chains listed below, sequenced in a study of blood T cell repertoires in COVID-19. Sequenced by immunoSEQ multiplex PCR; TCRdb stores in-frame clones only, minus some. Here the sample spans roughly 320,000 clones, over 75% being singletons. The sequenced material came from PBMCs or T cells enriched from blood (not recorded which). The receptors come from a young man who had recovered from COVID-19.

The chain links TRBV5-1 to TRBJ2-6; 7 bases are shared with TRBD1. Unmatched junction bases numbered 17, after V lost 2 bases and J lost 3 bases. The CDR3 extends over 20 amino acids. In germline, CDR1 is SGHRS, CDR2 YFSETQ. CDR3 sequence reads: CASSFFKGTESFHGANVLTF. CDR3 nucleotide sequence: TGCGCCAGCAGCTTTTTTAAAGGGACAGAGTCGTTTCATGGGGCCAACGTCCTGACTTTC.

The genes are TRBV13 and TRBJ2-3; TRBD2 agrees at 13 bases. After removal of 4 bases from V and 4 bases from J, the junction contained 11 bases not matched to a gene. CDR3 length: 18 residues. Looked up from germline, CDR1 is PRHDT and CDR2 is FYEKMQ (reference sequence). This chain's CDR3 is CASSSSLLAGGPADTQYF. The CDR3 DNA follows: TGTGCCAGCAGCTCGAGTCTACTAGCGGGAGGGCCCGCAGATACGCAGTATTTT.

The chain recombines TRBV28 with TRBJ1-3; 7 positions agree with TRBD1. The CDR3 totals 16 residues. Losses at the gene ends were 5 bases for V and 4 bases for J; bases not matched to a gene: 11. Germline CDR1 is MDHEN and CDR2 is SYDVKM. The CDR3: CASSPGGGAGGNTIYF. The CDR3 DNA sequence: TGTGCCAGCAGTCCTGGAGGGGGCGCGGGAGGAAACACCATATATTTT.

The rearrangement links TRBV19 to TRBJ2-7; possible D gene TRBD1, 6 bases. The CDR3 contains 14 residues. Trimming shortened V by 0 bases and J by 3 bases, and 9 bases separated the two germline ends. Germline V gene data show CDR1 as LNHDA and CDR2 as SQIVND (reference sequence). The CDR3 nucleotides read TGTGCCAGTAGTATAGATAGGGGACACTACGAGCAGTACTTC. Translating gives CASSIDRGHYEQYF.

The rearrangement uses TRBV27 and TRBJ2-7; 8 nucleotides align to TRBD2. This CDR3 contains 15 residues. The V gene end was trimmed by 4 bases and the J gene end by 5 bases; junction bases not matched to a gene: 10. Germline V gene sequence: CDR1 MNHEY, CDR2 SMNVEV (reference sequence). The CDR3 sequence is CASSSGSGKRHEQYF. The CDR3 nucleotides read TGTGCCAGCAGTTCGGGTAGCGGGAAGCGGCACGAGCAGTACTTC.

In this sample, this clone turned up many times. J is TRBJ1-2 and V is TRBV5-4, with 7 bases identical to TRBD1. The V segment lost 5 bases and the J segment 2 bases; nucleotides outside the gene matches: 6. CDR3 length: 14 amino acids. Germline-derived CDR1 and CDR2 are SGHNT and YYREEE (reference sequence). The DNA of the CDR3 is TGTGCCAGCAGGCCCGGGACAGTGAACTATGGCTACACCTTC. Protein sequence: CASRPGTVNYGYTF.

The rearrangement links TRBV6-5 to TRBJ1-4; no firm D call. The V end lost 4 bases, the J end lost 8 bases, and 11 bases lay between the germline ends. Germline CDR1 MNHEY, CDR2 SVGAGI. The CDR3 spans 13 residues. The CDR3 bases are TGTGCCAGCAGTTCTTTCAACGAGGAAAAACTGTTTTTT. Protein product: CASSSFNEEKLFF.

On this clone: The same CDR3 can be traced to other DNA sequences in this sample. The chain employs TRBV6-5 and TRBJ2-5, with D possibly being TRBD1 (5 bases). V shed 2 bases and J shed 4 bases, with 5 bases lying between them. The CDR3 spans 12 residues. In germline, CDR1 is MNHEY, CDR2 SVGAGI. The CDR3 here is CASSYRGETQYF. The CDR3, as DNA: TGTGCCAGCAGTTACAGGGGAGAGACCCAGTACTTC.

CDR3 sequence: CASSERGRGQPQHF. CDR3 DNA sequence: TGTGCCAGCAGCGAAAGGGGGCGCGGGCAGCCCCAGCATTTT. The chain has TRBV7-9 and TRBJ1-5, with 7 positions matching TRBD1. The CDR3 is 14 amino acids. With 5 bases clipped from V and 7 bases from J, the junction kept 8 bases outside the gene matches. The germline V gene encodes CDR1 SEHNR and CDR2 FQNEAQ (reference sequence).

The V gene is TRBV5-1, the J gene TRBJ1-1, with 8 bases matching TRBD1. V lost 7 bases, J lost 4 bases, and 9 bases stayed unmatched. Germline CDR1 reads SGHRS; CDR2 reads YFSETQ. This CDR3 region has 14 residues. CDR3 coding DNA: TGCGCCAGCCAACAGGGGGTAGGGGGCACTGAAGCTTTCTTT. This encodes CASQQGVGGTEAFF.

This clone occurred a few times. This chain links TRBV2 with TRBJ2-7; 12 positions agree with TRBD1. J was trimmed by 3 bases and V by 6 bases; bases with no gene match: 3. The CDR3 consists of 14 residues. Germline V lookup: CDR1 SNHLY, CDR2 FYNNEI. CDR3 region: CASRRDRGLYEQYF. CDR3 DNA sequence: TGTGCCAGCAGGAGGGACAGGGGGCTCTACGAGCAGTACTTC.

The chain is built from TRBV19 and TRBJ1-2; a possible D gene is TRBD1 (6 bases). This CDR3 contains 14 residues. Germline CDR1 reads LNHDA; CDR2 reads SQIVND (reference sequence). V lost 3 bases and J 4 bases, leaving 12 bases between the germline ends. The DNA for the CDR3 is TGTGCCAGTAGTATCGGGGGGGCTGTCTATGGCTACACCTTC. It translates to CASSIGGAVYGYTF.

The chain links TRBV6-5 to TRBJ1-5; D is unresolved. Trimming removed 6 bases from V and 4 bases from J, with 10 bases in between. Looked up from germline, CDR1 is MNHEY and CDR2 is SVGAGI. The CDR3 extends over 13 amino acids. CDR3: CASRGDGNQPQHF. In DNA form, the CDR3 reads TGTGCCAGCAGGGGAGATGGAAATCAGCCCCAGCATTTT.

The rearrangement uses TRBV11-3 and TRBJ1-2; the match to TRBD1 covers 7 bases. Per germline, CDR1 SGHNT and CDR2 YENEEA. The length of the CDR3 is 18 residues. V was clipped by 2 bases and J by 7 bases; unmatched bases: 19. CDR3 nucleotides: TGTGCCAGCAGCTTACCCCAGTCCCTGACAGGGAGTTCCGCTGGCTACACCTTC. Amino acids: CASSLPQSLTGSSAGYTF.

The CDR3 protein is CASLGTGEYGYGYTF. The CDR3 DNA follows: TGTGCCAGCCTCGGGACAGGGGAGTATGGCTATGGCTACACCTTC. J is TRBJ1-2 and V is TRBV27, with 10 positions matching TRBD1. Losses at the gene ends were 8 bases for V and 4 bases for J; bases not matched to a gene: 10. This CDR3 is built from 15 residues. The germline V gene encodes CDR1 MNHEY and CDR2 SMNVEV (reference sequence).

The J gene is TRBJ2-7, the V gene TRBV11-2; no clear D. The CDR3 sequence is 13 residues long. The germline gives CDR1 SGHAT, CDR2 FQNNGV. V was pared by 6 bases and J by 2 bases, with 11 bases between. In DNA form, the CDR3 reads TGTGCCAGCAGTCCTGGCACCACCTACGAGCAGTACTTC. Translating gives CASSPGTTYEQYF.

The J gene is TRBJ2-3, the V gene TRBV11-3, with D maybe TRBD2 (5 bases). CDR1 and CDR2 from the germline V gene are SGHNT and YENEEA. This CDR3 spans 13 amino acids. Trimming removed 0 bases from V and 4 bases from J, with 5 bases in between. The CDR3 coding sequence is TGTGCCAGCAGCTTAGACGGGGCAGATACGCAGTATTTT. Translated, it gives CASSLDGADTQYF.

V gene TRBV3-1 (or the pseudogene TRBV3-2) combines with J gene TRBJ1-2, with 9 bases that match TRBD1. Trimming took 1 base from V and 1 from J; bases not matched to a gene: 4. The CDR3 totals 16 residues. The germline V gene has CDR1 LGHDT and CDR2 YNNKEL (reference sequence). The DNA of the CDR3 is TGTGCCAGCAGCCAAGTCCCGGGACAGGGTAACTATGGCTACACCTTC. Residues: CASSQVPGQGNYGYTF.

The chain is built from TRBV4-1 and TRBJ1-6, with 7 bases aligning to TRBD1. The CDR3 spans 17 residues. Germline V CDR1 and CDR2: MGHRA, YSYEKL. V lost 1 base to trimming and J lost 4 bases; unmatched junction nucleotides: 7. This CDR3 is CASSQGLRDRYNSPLHF. The CDR3, as DNA: TGCGCCAGCAGCCAAGGCCTCCGGGACAGATATAATTCACCCCTCCACTTT.

This chain links TRBV11-2 with TRBJ2-6, with 8 nucleotides matching TRBD2. This CDR3 spans 15 amino acids. The junction had 2 bases not matched to a gene; V was cut back by 5 bases and J by 2 bases. Germline V gene data show CDR1 as SGHAT and CDR2 as FQNNGV. The CDR3 sequence is CASSPGRAGANVLTF. CDR3 DNA: TGTGCCAGCAGCCCCGGGAGGGCTGGGGCCAACGTCCTGACTTTC.

V and J are TRBV11-2 and TRBJ1-2; 7 positions match TRBD1. Germline CDR1 and CDR2: SGHAT and FQNNGV. V lost 2 bases and J lost 4; bases outside the gene matches: 4. The CDR3 loop spans 14 amino acids. The CDR3 nucleotides read TGTGCCAGCAGCTTACAAGGGGGCAGCTATGGCTACACCTTC. It is translated as CASSLQGGSYGYTF. Using reference TRBV11-2 and TRBJ1-2 for the parts outside the CDR3, the full variable domain is EAGVAQSPRYKIIEKRQSVAFWCNPISGHATLYWYQQILGQGPKLLIQFQNNGVVDDSQLPKDRFSAERLKGVDSTLKIQPAKLEDSAVYLCASSLQGGSYGYTFGSGTRLTVV.

The V call is TRBV4-2, the J call TRBJ2-1, with 7 bases that match TRBD1. Trimming removed 3 bases from V and 12 bases from J; junction bases left unmatched: 23. The CDR3 extends over 18 amino acids. CDR1 and CDR2 from the germline V gene are LGHNA and YNFKEQ. The CDR3 DNA reads TGTGCCAGCAGCCACCTCCGCCCCGACAGGGAAGTTGGGTATGGGCAGTTCTTC. Translated: CASSHLRPDREVGYGQFF.

V usage is TRBV6-5 and J usage is TRBJ1-4; TRBD1 agrees at 10 bases. The CDR3 spans 15 residues. V lost 6 bases and J lost 5; bases outside the gene matches: 6. Per germline, CDR1 MNHEY and CDR2 SVGAGI. This CDR3 is CASSLGTGENEKLFF. Written as DNA, the CDR3 is TGTGCCAGCAGCCTCGGGACAGGGGAAAATGAAAAACTGTTTTTT.

The chain links TRBV10-2 to TRBJ2-1; D possibly corresponds to TRBD1 (6 bases). Deletions cut 3 bases from V and 6 bases from J, with 12 bases between. CDR1 is WSHSY, CDR2 SAAADI, per germline. This CDR3 spans 14 amino acids. CDR3 sequence (DNA): TGCGCCAGCAGTGAACAGGGTCCCGGCAATGAGCAGTTCTTC. Its translation: CASSEQGPGNEQFF.

This chain connects TRBV11-2 to TRBJ1-5; D not certain. The germline CDR1 and CDR2 sequences are SGHAT and FQNNGV. CDR3 size: 17 residues. The V end was cut by 0 bases, the J end by 0 bases, with 12 bases between. In DNA, the CDR3 is TGTGCCAGCAGCTTAGATCGGGAAACCTATAGCAATCAGCCCCAGCATTTT. It codes for CASSLDRETYSNQPQHF.

V and J are TRBV12-5 and TRBJ2-3; TRBD2 is a possible D gene (6 bases). Trimming took off 5 bases at V and 0 bases at J, with 12 bases between the two ends. The V gene's germline CDR1 is LGHNT and CDR2 FRNRAP. The CDR3 runs to 15 residues. CDR3 protein: CASGPGTGSTDTQYF. For the CDR3, the DNA is TGTGCTAGTGGTCCAGGGACTGGCAGCACAGATACGCAGTATTTT. Supplemented by reference TRBV12-5 and TRBJ2-3, the full variable domain reads DARVTQTPRHKVTEMGQEVTMRCQPILGHNTVFWYRQTMMQGLELLAYFRNRAPLDDSGMPKDRFSAEMPDATLATLKIQPSEPRDSAVYFCASGPGTGSTDTQYFGPGTRLTVL.

This clone has a single count. The chain carries TRBV19 and TRBJ1-5; a possible D gene is TRBD1 (6 bases). V was clipped by 0 bases and J by 4 bases, with 10 bases between them. Germline V lookup: CDR1 LNHDA, CDR2 SQIVND (reference sequence). CDR3 length: 15 amino acids. CDR3 residues: CASSIELDRNQPQHF. In DNA form, the CDR3 reads TGTGCCAGTAGTATAGAGCTGGACAGAAATCAGCCCCAGCATTTT.